The 19 T cell receptor beta chains below all came from one sample that was sequenced in a study of blood T cell repertoires in COVID-19. TCRdb's table, derived via immunoSEQ multiplex PCR, lists solely in-frame clones and lacks some. The profile shows roughly 100,000 clones, approximately 86% of them singletons. The material sequenced was peripheral blood. The receptors were sampled from a man older than 75 with acute or convalescent COVID-19.

The V and J genes are TRBV7-2 and TRBJ1-6; 7 nucleotides align to TRBD1. Trimming took 1 base from V and 18 from J; bases not matched to a gene: 12. The CDR3 loop spans 14 amino acids. Germline assignment: CDR1 SGHTA and CDR2 FQGNSA. This chain's CDR3 is CASSLEVGTGDHHF. For the CDR3, the DNA is TGTGCCAGCAGCTTAGAGGTTGGAACAGGGGATCACCACTTT.

The rearrangement joins TRBV6-1 to TRBJ1-5; D is possibly TRBD1 (5 bases). This CDR3 is built from 15 residues. V gave up 0 bases and J gave up 2 bases, with 8 bases separating them. The V gene's germline CDR1 is MNHNS and CDR2 SASEGT. The CDR3 is CASSEAGGGNQPQHF. Here the CDR3 DNA reads TGTGCCAGCAGTGAAGCGGGAGGGGGCAATCAGCCCCAGCATTTT.

The chain uses TRBV19 and TRBJ2-5, with TRBD2 identical over 7 bases. Trimming at V came to 2 bases and at J to 3 bases, leaving 3 bases not matched to a gene. Germline V lookup: CDR1 LNHDA, CDR2 SQIVND (reference sequence). The CDR3 sequence is 14 residues long. The CDR3 loop is CASSISGTKETQYF. Written as DNA, the CDR3 is TGTGCCAGTAGTATATCCGGGACTAAAGAGACCCAGTACTTC.

There are a few counts of this clone. The rearrangement uses TRBV10-3 and TRBJ1-6, with D uncertain. From germline, CDR1 is ENHRY and CDR2 SYGVKD. This CDR3 has 14 residues. V gave up 4 bases and J gave up 5 bases, with 9 bases separating them. In DNA form, the CDR3 reads TGTGCCATCAGTGCCCCGGGAGATAATTCACCCCTCCACTTT. Its translation: CAISAPGDNSPLHF.

This clone was seen a few times. The V gene is TRBV19, the J gene TRBJ2-7; perhaps TRBD1 as D (6 bases). Trimming took 3 bases from V and 1 from J, leaving 10 bases between them. CDR1 is LNHDA and CDR2 is SQIVND in the germline V gene (reference sequence). The CDR3 has 14 amino acids. CDR3 in amino acids: CASSIGRGSYEQYF. The CDR3, as DNA: TGTGCCAGTAGTATCGGAAGGGGGTCCTACGAGCAGTACTTC.

V is TRBV14 and J is TRBJ2-5; D is unresolved. This CDR3 region has 12 residues. Per the germline V gene, CDR1 is SGHDN and CDR2 is FVKESK. Trimming left V 6 bases short and J 5 bases short, with 10 bases between. CDR3 nucleotides: TGTGCCAGCAGTCGAGGCCGTGAGACCCAGTACTTC. Translating gives CASSRGRETQYF. Looking up the rest from reference TRBV14 and TRBJ2-5 gives the full variable domain: EAGVTQFPSHSVIEKGQTVTLRCDPISGHDNLYWYRRVMGKEIKFLLHFVKESKQDESGMPNNRFLAERTGGTYSTLKVQPAELEDSGVYFCASSRGRETQYFGPGTRLLVL.

In its sample, this clone was seen a few times. One end of the junction does not line up with germline, which may come from a read error. This chain connects TRBV2 to TRBJ2-3; 16 bases line up with TRBD2. Germline V gene sequence: CDR1 SNHLY, CDR2 FYNNEI. The CDR3 has 13 residues. The CDR3: CASSGTSGRACDF. For the CDR3, the DNA is TGTGCCAGCAGCGGGACTAGCGGGAGGGCCTGCGATTTT. The full variable domain, with the rest looked up from reference TRBV2 and TRBJ2-3, is EPEVTQTPSHQVTQMGQEVILRCVPISNHLYFYWYRQILGQKVEFLVSFYNNEISEKSEIFDDQFSVERPDGSNFTLKIRSTKLEDSAMYFCASSGTSGRACDFGPGTRLTVL.

The rearrangement joins TRBV7-2 to TRBJ1-5; 12 positions agree with TRBD1. This CDR3 is built from 16 residues. CDR1 and CDR2 from the germline V gene are SGHTA and FQGNSA. V lost 1 base and J lost 7; bases outside the gene matches: 5. As DNA, the CDR3 is TGTGCCAGCAGCTTAGGGGACAGGGGGCGAGGACAGCCCCAGCATTTT. This translates into CASSLGDRGRGQPQHF.

The gene calls are TRBV25-1 and TRBJ2-7; D is possibly TRBD1 (6 bases). CDR1 is MGHDK and CDR2 is SYGVNS in the germline V gene. This CDR3 contains 15 residues. The germline V and J ends were trimmed by 7 bases and 3 bases, with 19 bases remaining between them. CDR3 loop: CASTNRDNPFYEQYF. The CDR3 coding sequence is TGTGCCAGCACTAATAGGGACAATCCGTTCTACGAGCAGTACTTC.

V usage is TRBV3-1 (or the pseudogene TRBV3-2) and J usage is TRBJ2-3; 12 nucleotides agree with TRBD2. The CDR3 totals 18 residues. The V and J ends lost 2 bases and 0 bases, in that order; junction bases with no gene match: 6. Per germline, CDR1 LGHDT and CDR2 YNNKEL (reference sequence). The CDR3 sequence is CASSQPRTSGVSTDTQYF. CDR3 nucleotide sequence: TGTGCCAGCAGCCAACCCCGGACTAGCGGGGTAAGCACAGATACGCAGTATTTT.

In this sample, this clone turned up a few times. For the CDR3, the DNA is TGTGCCAGCAGCTTGGTAAAGAGACAGGCCGAGCAGTACTTC. Translation gives CASSLVKRQAEQYF. The V call is TRBV5-6, the J call TRBJ2-7; a weak D match, TRBD1 (6 bases). From germline, CDR1 is SGHDT and CDR2 YYEEEE. Trimming removed 0 bases from V and 6 bases from J, with 13 bases in between. The CDR3 spans 14 residues.

The J gene is TRBJ2-7, the V gene TRBV6-5; TRBD2 is a possible D gene (7 bases). This CDR3 is 13 amino acids long. The V end was cut by 5 bases, the J end by 6 bases, with 14 bases between. CDR1 is MNHEY, CDR2 SVGAGI, per germline. This CDR3 is CASSLGEGGEQYF. DNA of the CDR3: TGTGCCAGCAGTCTAGGGGAGGGGGGCGAGCAGTACTTC.

CDR3 bases: TGTGCCAGCTCACCACCGGGCCGAAATGAAAAACTGTTTTTT. Translated: CASSPPGRNEKLFF. This chain joins TRBV18 and TRBJ1-4, with no clear D. From germline, CDR1 is KGHSH and CDR2 LQKENI. This CDR3 comprises 14 residues. Deletions cut 0 bases from V and 5 bases from J, with 7 bases between.

This clone was picked up one time. The J gene is TRBJ1-4, the V gene TRBV6-5; D remains unclear. CDR1 and CDR2 (germline): MNHEY, SVGAGI. Trimming cost V 7 bases and J 2 bases, with 5 bases left between them. CDR3 length: 12 residues. CDR3 nucleotide sequence: TGTGCCAGCACTGGCACTAATGAAAAACTGTTTTTT. Residues: CASTGTNEKLFF.

Only one count was recorded for this clone. The rearrangement links TRBV27 to TRBJ1-6; D not resolved. Germline V gene sequence: CDR1 MNHEY, CDR2 SMNVEV (reference sequence). Between the trimmed V and J ends, which lost 3 bases and 6 bases, there was a span of 9 bases. This CDR3 spans 14 amino acids. CDR3 sequence reads: CASSLNRANSPLHF. In DNA form, the CDR3 reads TGTGCCAGCAGTTTGAACAGAGCTAATTCACCCCTCCACTTT.

This clone was detected only a few times. The chain links TRBV7-8 to TRBJ1-5; D not certain. The V end lost 3 bases, the J end lost 2 bases, and 23 bases lay between the germline ends. Per the germline V gene, CDR1 is SGHVS and CDR2 is FQNEAQ. This CDR3 is built from 19 residues. The CDR3 here is CASSFHTTILRVGNQPQHF. The CDR3 coding sequence is TGTGCCAGCAGCTTTCATACCACAATCTTGAGGGTGGGCAATCAGCCCCAGCATTTT. Full variable domain (remainder filled in from reference TRBV7-8 and TRBJ1-5): GAGVSQSPRYKVAKRGQDVALRCDPISGHVSLFWYQQALGQGPEFLTYFQNEAQLDKSGLPSDRFFAERPEGSVSTLKIQRTQQEDSAVYLCASSFHTTILRVGNQPQHFGDGTRLSIL.

This sequence joins TRBV6-2 or TRBV6-3 and TRBJ2-3; 15 nucleotides line up with TRBD2. The CDR3 runs 17 residues. V gave up 2 bases and J gave up 1 base; unmatched junction bases: 1. CDR1 is MNHEY, CDR2 SVGEGT, per germline. CDR3 amino acids: CASSYGLAGGGTDTQYF. CDR3 nucleotide sequence: TGTGCCAGCAGTTACGGACTAGCGGGAGGGGGCACAGATACGCAGTATTTT.

This sequence joins TRBV6-2 or TRBV6-3 and TRBJ2-1; 12 positions match TRBD2. CDR1 and CDR2 from the germline V gene are MNHEY and SVGEGT. The J segment lost 5 bases and the V segment lost 2 bases, leaving 7 bases of the junction unmatched. CDR3 length equals 17 residues. This CDR3 is CASSYNLAGGGNNEQFF. The CDR3 DNA reads as TGTGCCAGCAGTTACAATCTAGCGGGAGGGGGGAACAATGAGCAGTTCTTC.

The chain carries TRBV9 and TRBJ2-2; 7 bases fit TRBD1. The germline CDR1 and CDR2 sequences are SGDLS and YYNGEE. The CDR3 totals 17 residues. J gave up 4 bases and V 5 bases, and 14 bases lay outside the gene matches. Written as DNA, the CDR3 is TGTGCCAGCAGTCTAGCCGGAGCCGGGACAGTCACCGGGGAGCTGTTTTTT. It is translated as CASSLAGAGTVTGELFF.